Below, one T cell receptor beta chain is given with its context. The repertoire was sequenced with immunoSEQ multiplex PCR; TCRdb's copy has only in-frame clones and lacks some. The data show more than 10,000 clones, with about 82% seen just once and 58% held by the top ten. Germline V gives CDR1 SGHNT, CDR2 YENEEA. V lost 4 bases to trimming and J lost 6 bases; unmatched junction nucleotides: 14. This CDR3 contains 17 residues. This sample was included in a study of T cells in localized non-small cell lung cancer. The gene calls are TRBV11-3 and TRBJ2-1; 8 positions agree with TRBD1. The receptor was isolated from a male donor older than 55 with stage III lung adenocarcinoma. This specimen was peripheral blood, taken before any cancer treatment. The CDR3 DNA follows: TGTGCCAGCAGCTCAGGCCGGTTAGACAGGGGAGGCAATGAGCAGTTCTTC. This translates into CASSSGRLDRGGNEQFF.